This T cell receptor (beta chain) originates from a study of blood T cell repertoires in COVID-19. Germline assignment: CDR1 KGHDR and CDR2 SFDVKD. V lost 0 bases and J lost 10, with 9 bases in between. The length of the CDR3 is 13 residues. Data came from immunoSEQ multiplex PCR; TCRdb stores just in-frame clones and leaves some out. The sample has about 270,000 clones; roughly nine tenths are singletons. The clonotype originates from a man aged 35 to 55 with active or convalescent COVID-19. The chain links TRBV24-1 to TRBJ2-1; a weak D match, TRBD1 (6 bases). Sequencing input: peripheral blood. In DNA, the CDR3 is TGTGCCACCAGTGATTTGGGGGGCGACGAGCAGTTCTTC. This encodes CATSDLGGDEQFF.